The T cell receptor beta chain under discussion was sequenced for a study of shared clonotypes between healthy human individuals. This clone was observed a handful of times. Its antigen remains unidentified. Notes on the study in general: Sampling used blood alone; tissue repertoires probably differ.

In the naive CD8 group, cells lacked CD45RO and were positively selected for CCR7, so terminally differentiated effector memory CD45RA+ cells were left out. The authors distributed each subset's genomic DNA evenly over several immunoSEQ plates. The repertoire was sequenced with immunoSEQ multiplex PCR; TCRdb's copy has only in-frame clones and lacks some. There are millions of clones in the sample; approximately 95% occur only once, and more than 0.95% lies in the top ten. CDR1 and CDR2 (germline): SEHNR, FQNEAQ (reference sequence). The CDR3 covers 16 residues. V lost 6 bases, J lost 2 bases, and 18 bases lay in between.

Sequencing was done on a sample of naive CD8+ T cells sorted from blood. The receptor was derived from a young man in good health. The rearrangement joins TRBV7-9 to TRBJ2-3, with D possibly being TRBD2 (6 bases). In DNA form, the CDR3 reads TGTGCCAGCAGTCCCACCGGGGGACTGAACACAGATACGCAGTATTTT. As protein: CASSPTGGLNTDTQYF.